These 18 T cell receptor beta chains were all obtained from the same sample, sequenced in a study of blood T cell repertoires in COVID-19. Sequenced by immunoSEQ multiplex PCR; TCRdb stores in-frame clones only, minus some. The sample lists some 300,000 clones, 85% occurring once. Sequencing was done on a sample of peripheral blood. These receptor sequences come from a woman between 45 and 65 years old with active or convalescent COVID-19.

The chain combines TRBV28 with TRBJ1-1; the match to TRBD1 covers 8 bases. The CDR3 extends over 12 amino acids. CDR1 and CDR2 (germline): MDHEN, SYDVKM. The V segment lost 10 bases and the J segment 6 bases; nucleotides outside the gene matches: 7. In DNA, the CDR3 is TGTGCCACCCACAGGGGGTTGGCTGAAGCTTTCTTT. It yields the protein CATHRGLAEAFF.

CDR3 sequence: CASSLSGSPYGYTF. The CDR3 coding sequence is TGTGCCAGCAGTTTGTCAGGGTCCCCCTATGGCTACACCTTC. The V call is TRBV28, the J call TRBJ1-2; a weak D match, TRBD1 (5 bases). The CDR3 runs to 14 residues. The germline V gene has CDR1 MDHEN and CDR2 SYDVKM. V lost 3 bases, J lost 4 bases, and 12 bases lay in between.

In regard to this clone: Other DNA sequences from this sample encode an identical CDR3 as well. This chain connects TRBV18 to TRBJ1-1; tentative D call: TRBD1 (6 bases). With 1 base removed from V and 0 bases from J, the gap between germline ends came to 6 bases. CDR3 size: 14 residues. CDR1 and CDR2 from the germline V gene are KGHSH and LQKENI. The CDR3 sequence: CASSPQGVNTEAFF. The DNA of the CDR3 is TGTGCCAGCTCACCACAGGGGGTGAACACTGAAGCTTTCTTT.

The chain combines TRBV7-9 with TRBJ2-1, with TRBD2 as a possible D gene (5 bases). Deletions cut 5 bases from V and 7 bases from J, with 30 bases between. Germline V lookup: CDR1 SEHNR, CDR2 FQNEAQ (reference sequence). This CDR3 contains 19 residues. CDR3 coding DNA: TGTGCCAGCAGCGTTAAGTCCGGACTCGACCGAGGGATAAAAAATGAGCAGTTCTTC. Translated, it gives CASSVKSGLDRGIKNEQFF.

This sequence joins TRBV28 and TRBJ2-1; TRBD2 might be the D (5 bases). Germline-derived CDR1 and CDR2 are MDHEN and SYDVKM. Trimming cost V 4 bases and J 2 bases, with 9 bases left between them. The CDR3 spans 14 residues. As DNA, the CDR3 is TGTGCCAGCAGTTCGGACTCCGCCTACAATGAGCAGTTCTTC. Its translation: CASSSDSAYNEQFF.

The genes are TRBV29-1 and TRBJ1-3; D perhaps matches TRBD1 (6 bases). The CDR3 sequence is 14 residues long. The germline V gene encodes CDR1 SQVTM and CDR2 ANQGSEA. Trimming removed 5 bases from V and 3 bases from J, with 14 bases in between. CDR3 nucleotides: TGCAGCGTTACCAGGGGAATGGGTGGAAACACCATATATTTT. Translated, it gives CSVTRGMGGNTIYF. The complete variable domain, with remaining parts taken from reference TRBV29-1 and TRBJ1-3, reads SAVISQKPSRDICQRGTSLTIQCQVDSQVTMMFWYRQQPGQSLTLIATANQGSEATYESGFVIDKFPISRPNLTFSTLTVSNMSPEDSSIYLCSVTRGMGGNTIYFGEGSWLTVV.

This sequence joins TRBV29-1 and TRBJ1-2; D is unclear. The CDR3 is 11 amino acids. The ends were cut back, 7 bases at V and 5 bases at J, with 11 bases in the middle. The V gene's germline CDR1 is SQVTM and CDR2 ANQGSEA. CDR3 sequence: CSAGEGYGYTF. DNA for the CDR3: TGCAGCGCCGGGGAGGGTTATGGCTACACCTTC.

V usage is TRBV7-9 and J usage is TRBJ2-7, with D unresolved. V gave up 1 base and J gave up 5 bases, with 15 bases separating them. CDR1 and CDR2 (germline): SEHNR, FQNEAQ (reference sequence). CDR3 length: 15 residues. The CDR3 region has the DNA TGTGCCAGCAGCTTAGGCGGCCTCCGGTCCCACGAGCAGTACTTC. Its protein product is CASSLGGLRSHEQYF.

The chain recombines TRBV12-5 with TRBJ1-5; no clear D. Germline CDR1 reads LGHNT; CDR2 reads FRNRAP. Trimming left V 6 bases short and J 8 bases short, with 17 bases between. The CDR3 has 14 amino acids. In DNA, the CDR3 is TGTGCTAGTGGGGTTTCCTTGGTACTGGAGCCCCAGCATTTT. This translates into CASGVSLVLEPQHF.

This chain links TRBV6-5 with TRBJ2-3; 7 bases agree with TRBD2. The J segment lost 1 base and the V segment lost 10 bases, leaving 5 bases of the junction unmatched. Germline V gene lookup returns CDR1 MNHEY and CDR2 SVGAGI. The CDR3 runs 13 residues. CDR3 amino acids: CAIKREGTDTQYF. The DNA for the CDR3 is TGTGCCATAAAGCGGGAAGGCACAGATACGCAGTATTTT.

The chain is built from TRBV9 and TRBJ2-1; TRBD2 agrees at 7 bases. The ends lost 5 bases at V and 9 bases at J; junction bases unmatched: 5. The CDR3 loop spans 12 amino acids. Germline V gene data show CDR1 as SGDLS and CDR2 as YYNGEE. The CDR3: CASSAGEGEQFF. In nucleotides, the CDR3 is TGTGCCAGCAGTGCGGGAGAGGGTGAGCAGTTCTTC.

This clone came up a few times. The chain couples TRBV9 to TRBJ1-1; 7 bases map to TRBD1. The germline V gene encodes CDR1 SGDLS and CDR2 YYNGEE. J gave up 4 bases and V 0 bases, and 6 bases lay outside the gene matches. CDR3 length: 15 residues. CDR3 DNA sequence: TGTGCCAGCAGCGTAGTCCCAGGGGGAGGCACTGAAGCTTTCTTT. It translates to CASSVVPGGGTEAFF. Complete variable domain (other parts from reference TRBV9 and TRBJ1-1): DSGVTQTPKHLITATGQRVTLRCSPRSGDLSVYWYQQSLDQGLQFLIQYYNGEERAKGNILERFSAQQFPDLHSELNLSSLELGDSALYFCASSVVPGGGTEAFFGQGTRLTVV.

The chain joins TRBV5-1 to TRBJ2-1, with a possible D match to TRBD2 (6 bases). Germline V gene sequence: CDR1 SGHRS, CDR2 YFSETQ. The V gene lost 0 bases and the J gene lost 5 bases, with 9 bases spanning the gap. The CDR3 loop spans 14 amino acids. CDR3 sequence reads: CASSLDGGNNEQFF. The CDR3 region has the DNA TGCGCCAGCAGCTTGGACGGGGGAAACAATGAGCAGTTCTTC.

The V gene is TRBV5-1, the J gene TRBJ1-5, with a possible D match to TRBD1 (5 bases). Trimming took off 4 bases at V and 7 bases at J, with 12 bases between the two ends. This CDR3 region has 13 residues. The germline gives CDR1 SGHRS, CDR2 YFSETQ. DNA of the CDR3: TGCGCCAGCAGCGAAGGGGTCATGCAGCCCCAGCATTTT. Its translation: CASSEGVMQPQHF. Drawing the rest from reference TRBV5-1 and TRBJ1-5, the complete variable domain is KAGVTQTPRYLIKTRGQQVTLSCSPISGHRSVSWYQQTPGQGLQFLFEYFSETQRNKGNFPGRFSGRQFSNSRSEMNVSTLELGDSALYLCASSEGVMQPQHFGDGTRLSIL.

The J gene is TRBJ2-1, the V gene TRBV10-3; a weak D match, TRBD1 (5 bases). The CDR3 is 12 amino acids. V was pared by 6 bases and J by 5 bases, with 8 bases between. In germline, CDR1 is ENHRY, CDR2 SYGVKD. The CDR3 nucleotides read TGTGCCATCAGCGACAGCCACAATGAGCAGTTCTTC. Translated, it gives CAISDSHNEQFF.

V is TRBV11-2 and J is TRBJ2-7, with TRBD2 matching over 10 bases. V lost 8 bases, J lost 4 bases, and 20 bases stayed unmatched. From germline, CDR1 is SGHAT and CDR2 FQNNGV. CDR3 length equals 18 residues. The CDR3 DNA follows: TGTGCCAGCGCCCTGCCCGCTAGCGGGAGTATAGTAAATTACGAGCAGTACTTC. Translated, it gives CASALPASGSIVNYEQYF.

This clone was detected only once. The V and J genes are TRBV27 and TRBJ1-1; maybe TRBD1 (5 bases). Trimming removed 5 bases at V and 6 bases at J, with 13 bases between. The CDR3 is made up of 13 amino acids. Germline values: CDR1 MNHEY, CDR2 SMNVEV (reference sequence). In DNA, the CDR3 is TGTGCCAGCAGTCCCGGGGGGATCGCTGAAGCTTTCTTT. Amino acids: CASSPGGIAEAFF.

This chain connects TRBV29-1 to TRBJ2-3, with 12 bases aligning to TRBD2. J was trimmed by 0 bases and V by 5 bases; bases with no gene match: 3. The CDR3 spans 15 residues. Germline CDR1 and CDR2: SQVTM and ANQGSEA. The CDR3 loop reads CSVTSGRTSTDTQYF. As DNA, the CDR3 is TGCAGCGTTACTAGCGGGAGGACTAGCACAGATACGCAGTATTTT.